What follows are 8 T cell receptor beta chains derived from one specimen sequenced in a study of metastatic and nonmetastatic thyroid tumors. TCRdb ran MiXCR on the PCR reads. The sample yields about 92,000 clones, 15% seen once. Thyroid surgery was preceded by no treatment in any patient. The sequencing sample was made of blood. Receptors were obtained from a female donor with papillary thyroid cancer or a benign thyroid nodule (not recorded which). Some clones in this sample may be carry-over from other donors' samples.

In this sample, this clone turned up many times. This sequence joins TRBV4-2 and TRBJ1-3; D is unclear. The CDR3 covers 16 residues. V gave up 0 bases and J gave up 0 bases, with 9 bases separating them. From germline, CDR1 is LGHNA and CDR2 YNFKEQ. CDR3 in amino acids: CASSQEIRSSGNTIYF. The CDR3 DNA reads TGTGCCAGCAGCCAAGAGATAAGAAGCTCTGGAAACACCATATATTTT.

This clone was counted many times. V and J are TRBV7-2 and TRBJ1-2, with TRBD1 as a possible D gene (5 bases). The CDR3 consists of 15 residues. Germline V gives CDR1 SGHTA, CDR2 FQGNSA. V lost 2 bases to trimming and J lost 8 bases, with 18 bases between them. The DNA for the CDR3 is TGTGCCAGCAGCTTATATGGAGGGGACGGCGGCGGCTACACCTTC. This translates into CASSLYGGDGGGYTF. Full variable domain (missing parts from reference TRBV7-2 and TRBJ1-2): GAGVSQSPSNKVTEKGKDVELRCDPISGHTALYWYRQSLGQGLEFLIYFQGNSAPDKSGLPSDRFSAERTGGSVSTLTIQRTQQEDSAVYLCASSLYGGDGGGYTFGSGTRLTVV.

This clone has more than one count but fewer than ten. A junction boundary mismatches the germline segment, possibly from a read error. The chain's CDR3 is CATSDRIGSTYTQYF. Written as DNA, the CDR3 is TGTGCCACCAGTGATAGAATAGGGAGCACATATACGCAGTATTTT. The chain combines TRBV24-1 with TRBJ2-3; possibly TRBD2 for D (5 bases). The CDR3 totals 15 residues. Per germline, CDR1 KGHDR and CDR2 SFDVKD.

Concerning this clone itself: A read error may explain this, as a much larger clone is one base away. This sequence joins TRBV11-2 and TRBJ2-5; 14 nucleotides agree with TRBD2. This CDR3 contains 18 residues. In germline, CDR1 is SGHAT, CDR2 FQNNGV. Germline trimming cut 6 bases from V and 4 bases from J; bases unmatched to any gene: 13. The DNA of the CDR3 is TGTGCCAGCAGATCGGGACTAGCGGGGGTTCCACGTAGAGAGACCCAGTACTTC. Its translation is CASRSGLAGVPRRETQYF.

The table lists this clone with many counts. This chain connects TRBV5-1 to TRBJ2-5; maybe TRBD2 (6 bases). Trimming took 4 bases from V and 5 from J, leaving 9 bases between them. CDR3 length: 12 amino acids. CDR1 SGHRS and CDR2 YFSETQ come from the germline V gene. Here the CDR3 reads CASSPGAETQYF. Written as DNA, the CDR3 is TGCGCCAGCAGCCCGGGAGCGGAGACCCAGTACTTC.

The chain combines TRBV7-3 with TRBJ2-3; TRBD2 might be the D (5 bases). CDR1 is SGHTA, CDR2 FQGTGA, per germline. Trimming removed 2 bases at V and 5 bases at J, with 17 bases between. This CDR3 has 16 residues. This CDR3 reads CASSLRPSHLLDTQYF. Written as DNA, the CDR3 is TGTGCCAGCAGCTTACGTCCTAGCCACCTTCTAGATACGCAGTATTTT.

This clone appeared a few times. This chain links TRBV6-4 with TRBJ2-5; TRBD2 matches at 8 bases. This CDR3 has 13 residues. Unmatched junction bases numbered 1, after V lost 3 bases and J lost 4 bases. The germline CDR1 and CDR2 sequences are MRHNA and SNTAGT. DNA of the CDR3: TGTGCCAGCAGTGAGCGGGGGGCAGAGACCCAGTACTTC. It specifies CASSERGAETQYF.

In this sample, this clone turned up many times. V gene TRBV28 combines with J gene TRBJ2-7, with TRBD1 identical over 10 bases. CDR1 and CDR2 (germline): MDHEN, SYDVKM. V lost 3 bases to trimming and J lost 5 bases; unmatched junction nucleotides: 7. This CDR3 has 15 residues. This CDR3 is CASSFGRDRGHEQYF. DNA for the CDR3: TGTGCCAGCAGTTTTGGTAGGGACAGGGGCCACGAGCAGTACTTC.